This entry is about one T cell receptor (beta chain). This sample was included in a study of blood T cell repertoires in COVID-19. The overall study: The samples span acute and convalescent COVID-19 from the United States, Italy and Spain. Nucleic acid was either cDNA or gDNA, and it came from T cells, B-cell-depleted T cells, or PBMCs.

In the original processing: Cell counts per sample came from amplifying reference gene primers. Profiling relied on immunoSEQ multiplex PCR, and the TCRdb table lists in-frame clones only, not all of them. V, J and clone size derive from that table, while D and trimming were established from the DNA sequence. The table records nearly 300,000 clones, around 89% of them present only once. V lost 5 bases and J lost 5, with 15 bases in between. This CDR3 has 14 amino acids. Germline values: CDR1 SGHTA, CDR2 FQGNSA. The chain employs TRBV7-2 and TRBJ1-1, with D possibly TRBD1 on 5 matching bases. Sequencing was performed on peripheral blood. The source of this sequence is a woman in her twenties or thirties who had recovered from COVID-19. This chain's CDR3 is CASSPYNGGTEAFF. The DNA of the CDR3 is TGTGCCAGCAGCCCTTATAATGGGGGGACTGAAGCTTTCTTT.